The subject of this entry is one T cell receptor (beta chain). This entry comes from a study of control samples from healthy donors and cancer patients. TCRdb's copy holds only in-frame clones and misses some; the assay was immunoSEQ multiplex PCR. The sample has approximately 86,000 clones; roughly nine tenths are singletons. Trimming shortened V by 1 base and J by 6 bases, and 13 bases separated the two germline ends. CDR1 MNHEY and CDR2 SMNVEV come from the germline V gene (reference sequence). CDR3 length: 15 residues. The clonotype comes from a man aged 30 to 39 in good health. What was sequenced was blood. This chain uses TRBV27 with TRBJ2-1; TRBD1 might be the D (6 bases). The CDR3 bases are TGTGCCAGCAGTTTATTAACCTCACAGGGCAATGAGCAGTTCTTC. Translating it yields CASSLLTSQGNEQFF.